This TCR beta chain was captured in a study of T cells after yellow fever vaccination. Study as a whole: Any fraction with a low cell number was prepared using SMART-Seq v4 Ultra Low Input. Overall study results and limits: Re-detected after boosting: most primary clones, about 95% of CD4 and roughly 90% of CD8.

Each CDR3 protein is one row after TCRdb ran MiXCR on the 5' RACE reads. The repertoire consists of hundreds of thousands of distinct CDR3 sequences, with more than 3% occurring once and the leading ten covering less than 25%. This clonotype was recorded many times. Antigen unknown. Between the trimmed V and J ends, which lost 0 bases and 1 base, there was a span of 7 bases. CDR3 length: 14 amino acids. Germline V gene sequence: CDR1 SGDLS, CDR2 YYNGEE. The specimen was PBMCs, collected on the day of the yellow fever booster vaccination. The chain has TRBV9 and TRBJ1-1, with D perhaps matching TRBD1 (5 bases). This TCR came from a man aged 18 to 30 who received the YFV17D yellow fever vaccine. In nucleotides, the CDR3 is TGTGCCAGCAGCGTAGTTGGGGGGAACACTGAAGCTTTCTTT. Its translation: CASSVVGGNTEAFF.